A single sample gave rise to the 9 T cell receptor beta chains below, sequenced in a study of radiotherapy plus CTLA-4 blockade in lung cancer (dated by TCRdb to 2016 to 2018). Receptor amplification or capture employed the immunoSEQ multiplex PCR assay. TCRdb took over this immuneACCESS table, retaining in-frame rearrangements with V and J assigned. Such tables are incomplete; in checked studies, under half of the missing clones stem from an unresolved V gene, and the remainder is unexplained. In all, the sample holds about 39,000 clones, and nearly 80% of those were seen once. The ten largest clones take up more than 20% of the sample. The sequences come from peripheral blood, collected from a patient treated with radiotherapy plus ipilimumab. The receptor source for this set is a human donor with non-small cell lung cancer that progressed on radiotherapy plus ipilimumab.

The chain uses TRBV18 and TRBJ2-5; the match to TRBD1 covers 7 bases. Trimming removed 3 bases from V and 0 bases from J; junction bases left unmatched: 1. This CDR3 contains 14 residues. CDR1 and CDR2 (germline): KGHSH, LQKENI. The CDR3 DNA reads TGTGCCAGCTCACCCAGGGGGTACCAAGAGACCCAGTACTTC. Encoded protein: CASSPRGYQETQYF.

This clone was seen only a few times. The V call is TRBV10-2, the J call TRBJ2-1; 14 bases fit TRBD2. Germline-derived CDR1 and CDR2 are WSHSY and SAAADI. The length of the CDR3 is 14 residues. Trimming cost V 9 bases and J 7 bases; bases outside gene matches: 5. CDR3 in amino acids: CASGLAGGGNEQFF. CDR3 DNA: TGCGCCAGTGGACTAGCGGGGGGCGGGAATGAGCAGTTCTTC.

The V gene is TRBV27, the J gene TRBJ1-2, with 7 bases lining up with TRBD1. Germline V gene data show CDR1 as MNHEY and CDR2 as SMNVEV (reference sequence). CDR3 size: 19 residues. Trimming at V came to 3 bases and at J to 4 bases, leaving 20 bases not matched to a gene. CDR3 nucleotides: TGTGCCAGCAGTTTCGGTAGGGACAGTCGTCCGTCATCGGGCTATGGCTACACCTTC. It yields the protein CASSFGRDSRPSSGYGYTF.

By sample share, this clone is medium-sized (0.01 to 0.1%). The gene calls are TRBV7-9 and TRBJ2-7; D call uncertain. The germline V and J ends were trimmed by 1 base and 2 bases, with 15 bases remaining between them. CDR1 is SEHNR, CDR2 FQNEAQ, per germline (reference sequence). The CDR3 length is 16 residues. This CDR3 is CASSLENSLRPYEQYF. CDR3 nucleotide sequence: TGTGCCAGCAGCTTAGAGAACAGCTTAAGACCCTACGAGCAGTACTTC.

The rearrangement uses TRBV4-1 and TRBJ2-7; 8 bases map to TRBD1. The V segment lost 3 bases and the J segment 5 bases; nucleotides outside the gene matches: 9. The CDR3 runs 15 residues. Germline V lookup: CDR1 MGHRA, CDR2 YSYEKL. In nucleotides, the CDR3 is TGCGCCAGCAGCCACCCGGGACAGGCTTTCAACGAGCAGTACTTC. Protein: CASSHPGQAFNEQYF.

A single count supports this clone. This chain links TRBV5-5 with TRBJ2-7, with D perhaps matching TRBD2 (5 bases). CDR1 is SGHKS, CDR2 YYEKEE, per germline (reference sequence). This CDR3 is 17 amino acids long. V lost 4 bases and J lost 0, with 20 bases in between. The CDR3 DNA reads TGTGCCAGCAGCCTCAGCGTCGGGGAACTGAGCTCCTACGAGCAGTACTTC. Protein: CASSLSVGELSSYEQYF.

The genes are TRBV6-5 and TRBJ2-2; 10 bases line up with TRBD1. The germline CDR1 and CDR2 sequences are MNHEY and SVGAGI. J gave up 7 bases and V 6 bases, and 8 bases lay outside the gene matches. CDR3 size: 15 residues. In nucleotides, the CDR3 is TGTGCCAGCAGCTTAGGGACAGGGGTGAGCGGGGAGCTGTTTTTT. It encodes CASSLGTGVSGELFF.

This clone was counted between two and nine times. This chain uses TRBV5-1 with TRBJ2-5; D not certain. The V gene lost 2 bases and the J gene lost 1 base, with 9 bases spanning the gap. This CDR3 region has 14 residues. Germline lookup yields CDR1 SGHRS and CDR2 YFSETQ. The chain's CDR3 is CASSFSGFQETQYF. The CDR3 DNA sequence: TGCGCCAGCAGCTTTTCCGGGTTCCAAGAGACCCAGTACTTC.

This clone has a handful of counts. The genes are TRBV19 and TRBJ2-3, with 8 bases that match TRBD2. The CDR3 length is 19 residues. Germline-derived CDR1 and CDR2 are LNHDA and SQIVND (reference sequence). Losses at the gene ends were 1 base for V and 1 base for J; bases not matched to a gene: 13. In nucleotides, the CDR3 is TGTGCCAGTAGTATAGGCCCCGGGGGGGCGGGGGTGGGCACAGATACGCAGTATTTT. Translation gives CASSIGPGGAGVGTDTQYF.